The TCR beta chain under discussion was sequenced for a study of blood T cell repertoires in COVID-19. Sequencing used immunoSEQ multiplex PCR; TCRdb keeps in-frame clones, though not all of them. The sample consists of hundreds of thousands of clones, 85% of them appearing once. Sample: PBMCs or T cells enriched from blood (not recorded which). This clonotype was sampled from a woman between 45 and 60 years old with acute COVID-19.

The CDR3: CSVAGIGEKLFF. CDR3 coding DNA: TGCAGCGTGGCGGGGATTGGGGAAAAACTGTTTTTT. This rearrangement joins TRBV29-1 to TRBJ1-4; D not resolved. Germline lookup yields CDR1 SQVTM and CDR2 ANQGSEA. The CDR3 extends over 12 amino acids. V lost 6 bases and J lost 8, with 13 bases in between.